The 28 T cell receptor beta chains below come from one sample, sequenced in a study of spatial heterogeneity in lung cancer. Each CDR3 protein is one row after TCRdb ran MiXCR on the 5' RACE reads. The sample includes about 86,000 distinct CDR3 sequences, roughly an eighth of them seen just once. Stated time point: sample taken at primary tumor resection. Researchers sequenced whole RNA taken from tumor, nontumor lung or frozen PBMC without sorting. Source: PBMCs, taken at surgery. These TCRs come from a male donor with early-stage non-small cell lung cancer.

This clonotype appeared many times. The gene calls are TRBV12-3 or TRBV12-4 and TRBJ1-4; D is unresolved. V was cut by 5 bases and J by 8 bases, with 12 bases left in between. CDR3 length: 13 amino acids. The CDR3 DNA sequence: TGTGCCAGCAGTCTGGGGTTGGGAGAAAAACTGTTTTTT. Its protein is CASSLGLGEKLFF.

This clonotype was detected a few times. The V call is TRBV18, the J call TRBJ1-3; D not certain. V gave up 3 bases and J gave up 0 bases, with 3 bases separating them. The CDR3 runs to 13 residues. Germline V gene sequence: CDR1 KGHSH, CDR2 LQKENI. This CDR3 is CASSPASGNTIYF. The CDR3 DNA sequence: TGTGCCAGCTCACCGGCCTCTGGAAACACCATATATTTT.

The CDR3 nucleotides read TGTGCCAGCAGTTACAGGGGAGCCTCATACGAGCAGTACTTC. This encodes CASSYRGASYEQYF. V is TRBV6-2 or TRBV6-3 and J is TRBJ2-7; tentatively, D is TRBD1 or TRBD2 (5 bases each). Trimming pared 2 bases from V and 4 bases from J, leaving 12 bases between. Germline V gene data show CDR1 as MNHEY and CDR2 as SVGEGT. The CDR3 sequence is 14 residues long.

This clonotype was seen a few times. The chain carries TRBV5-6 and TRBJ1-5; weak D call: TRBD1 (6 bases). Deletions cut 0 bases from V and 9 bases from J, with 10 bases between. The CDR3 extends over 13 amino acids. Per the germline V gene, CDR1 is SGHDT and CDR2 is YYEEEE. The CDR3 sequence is CASSLEGDGPQHF. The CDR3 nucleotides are TGTGCCAGCAGCTTGGAGGGGGATGGGCCCCAGCATTTT. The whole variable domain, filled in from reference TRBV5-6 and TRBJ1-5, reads DAGVTQSPTHLIKTRGQQVTLRCSPKSGHDTVSWYQQALGQGPQFIFQYYEEEERQRGNFPDRFSGHQFPNYSSELNVNALLLGDSALYLCASSLEGDGPQHFGDGTRLSIL.

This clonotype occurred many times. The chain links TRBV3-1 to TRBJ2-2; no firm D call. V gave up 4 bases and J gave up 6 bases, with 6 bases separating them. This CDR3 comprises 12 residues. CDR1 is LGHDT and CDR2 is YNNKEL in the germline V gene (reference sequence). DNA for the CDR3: TGTGCCAGCAGCCTTCTCGCCGGGGAGCTGTTTTTT. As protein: CASSLLAGELFF.

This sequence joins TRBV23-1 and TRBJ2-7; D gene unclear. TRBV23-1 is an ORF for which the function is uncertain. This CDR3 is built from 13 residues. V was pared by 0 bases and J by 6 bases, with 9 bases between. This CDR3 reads CASSQSVKSEQYF. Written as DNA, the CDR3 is TGCGCCAGCAGTCAATCGGTAAAGAGCGAGCAGTACTTC.

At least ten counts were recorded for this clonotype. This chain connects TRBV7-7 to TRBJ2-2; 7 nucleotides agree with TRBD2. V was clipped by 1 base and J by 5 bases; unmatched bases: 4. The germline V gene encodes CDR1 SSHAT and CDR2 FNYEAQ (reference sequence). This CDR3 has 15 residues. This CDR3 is CASSLGRERTGELFF. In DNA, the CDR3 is TGTGCCAGCAGCTTAGGGCGGGAGAGGACCGGGGAGCTGTTTTTT. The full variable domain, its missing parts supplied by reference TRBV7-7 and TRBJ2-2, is GAGVSQSPRYKVTKRGQDVTLRCDPISSHATLYWYQQALGQGPEFLTYFNYEAQPDKSGLPSDRFSAERPEGSISTLTIQRTEQRDSAMYRCASSLGRERTGELFFGEGSRLTVL.

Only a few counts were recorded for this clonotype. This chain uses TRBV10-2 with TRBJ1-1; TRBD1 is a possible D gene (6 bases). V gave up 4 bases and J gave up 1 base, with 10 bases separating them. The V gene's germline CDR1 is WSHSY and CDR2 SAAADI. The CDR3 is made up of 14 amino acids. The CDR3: CASSGRTENTEAFF. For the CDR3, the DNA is TGCGCCAGCAGTGGAAGGACAGAGAACACTGAAGCTTTCTTT.

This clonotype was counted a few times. The CDR3 sequence: CATRDIMNTEAFF. The CDR3 DNA is TGTGCCACCAGGGACATTATGAACACTGAAGCTTTCTTT. The V gene is TRBV24-1, the J gene TRBJ1-1; D might be TRBD1 (5 bases). Germline V gene sequence: CDR1 KGHDR, CDR2 SFDVKD. The CDR3 has 13 amino acids. V gave up 7 bases and J gave up 0 bases, with 8 bases separating them.

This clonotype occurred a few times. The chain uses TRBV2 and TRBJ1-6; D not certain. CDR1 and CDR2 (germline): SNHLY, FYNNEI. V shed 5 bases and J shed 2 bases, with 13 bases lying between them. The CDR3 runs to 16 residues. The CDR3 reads CASSLGVVTYNSPLHF. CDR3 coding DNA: TGTGCCAGCAGTCTTGGTGTAGTCACCTATAATTCACCCCTCCACTTT.

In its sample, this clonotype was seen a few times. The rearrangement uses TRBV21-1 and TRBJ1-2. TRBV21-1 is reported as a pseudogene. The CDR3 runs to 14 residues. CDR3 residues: CASSLKGKDYGYTF. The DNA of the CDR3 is TGTGCCAGCAGCTTAAAAGGAAAGGACTATGGCTACACCTTC.

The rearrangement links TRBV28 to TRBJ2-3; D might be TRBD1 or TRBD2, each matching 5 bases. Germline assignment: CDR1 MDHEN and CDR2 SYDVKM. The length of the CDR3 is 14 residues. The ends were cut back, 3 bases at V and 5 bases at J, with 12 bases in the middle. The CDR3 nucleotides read TGTGCCAGCAGTTTCGACAGAGGGGAAGATACGCAGTATTTT. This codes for CASSFDRGEDTQYF.

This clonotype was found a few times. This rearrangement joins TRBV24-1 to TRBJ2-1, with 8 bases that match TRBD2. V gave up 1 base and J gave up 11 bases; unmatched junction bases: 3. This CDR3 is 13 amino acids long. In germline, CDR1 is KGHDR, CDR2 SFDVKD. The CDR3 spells CATSDFSGTKQFF. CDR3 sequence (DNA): TGTGCCACCAGTGATTTTAGCGGGACTAAGCAGTTCTTC.

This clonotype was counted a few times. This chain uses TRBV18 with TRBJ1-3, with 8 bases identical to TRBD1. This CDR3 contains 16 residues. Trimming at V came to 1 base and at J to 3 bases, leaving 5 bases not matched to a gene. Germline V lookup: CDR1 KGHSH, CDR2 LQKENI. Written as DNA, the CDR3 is TGTGCCAGCTCACCACAGACAGGGGCCCATGGAAACACCATATATTTT. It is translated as CASSPQTGAHGNTIYF.

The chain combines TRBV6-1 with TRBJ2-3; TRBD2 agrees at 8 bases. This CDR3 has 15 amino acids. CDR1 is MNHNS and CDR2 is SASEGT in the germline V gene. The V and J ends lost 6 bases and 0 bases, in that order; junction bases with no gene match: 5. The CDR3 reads CASRTLAGSTDTQYF. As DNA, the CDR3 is TGTGCCAGCAGGACCTTAGCGGGAAGCACAGATACGCAGTATTTT.

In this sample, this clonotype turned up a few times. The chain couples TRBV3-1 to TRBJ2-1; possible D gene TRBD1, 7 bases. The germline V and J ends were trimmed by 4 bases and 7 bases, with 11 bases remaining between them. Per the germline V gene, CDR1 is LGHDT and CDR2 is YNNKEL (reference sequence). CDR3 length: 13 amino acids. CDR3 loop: CASSRQGGNEQFF. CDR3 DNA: TGTGCCAGCAGCCGACAGGGAGGAAATGAGCAGTTCTTC.

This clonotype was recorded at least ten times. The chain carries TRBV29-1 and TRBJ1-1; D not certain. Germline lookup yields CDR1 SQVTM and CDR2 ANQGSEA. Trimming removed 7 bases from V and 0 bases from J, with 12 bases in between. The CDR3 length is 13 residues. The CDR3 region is CSAERGMNTEAFF. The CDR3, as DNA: TGCAGCGCTGAGCGGGGAATGAACACTGAAGCTTTCTTT.

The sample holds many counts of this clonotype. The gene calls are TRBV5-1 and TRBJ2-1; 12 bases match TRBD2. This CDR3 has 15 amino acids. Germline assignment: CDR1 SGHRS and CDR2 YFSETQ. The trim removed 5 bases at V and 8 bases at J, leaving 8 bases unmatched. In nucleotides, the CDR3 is TGCGCCAGCAGAATGACTAGCGGGAGAGTGGATGAGCAGTTCTTC. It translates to CASRMTSGRVDEQFF.

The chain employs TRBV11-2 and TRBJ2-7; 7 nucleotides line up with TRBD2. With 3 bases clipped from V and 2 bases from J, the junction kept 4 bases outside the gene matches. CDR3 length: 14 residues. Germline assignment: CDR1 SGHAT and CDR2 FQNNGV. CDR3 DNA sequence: TGTGCCAGCAGCTTGGCTAGCGGCCCCTACGAGCAGTACTTC. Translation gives CASSLASGPYEQYF. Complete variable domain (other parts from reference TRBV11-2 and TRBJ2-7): EAGVAQSPRYKIIEKRQSVAFWCNPISGHATLYWYQQILGQGPKLLIQFQNNGVVDDSQLPKDRFSAERLKGVDSTLKIQPAKLEDSAVYLCASSLASGPYEQYFGPGTRLTVT.

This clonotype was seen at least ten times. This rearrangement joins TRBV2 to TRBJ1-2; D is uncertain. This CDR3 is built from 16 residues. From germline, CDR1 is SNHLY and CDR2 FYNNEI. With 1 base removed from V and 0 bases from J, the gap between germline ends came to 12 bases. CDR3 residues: CASSEGWAVANYGYTF. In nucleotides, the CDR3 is TGTGCCAGCAGTGAAGGGTGGGCAGTAGCTAACTATGGCTACACCTTC.

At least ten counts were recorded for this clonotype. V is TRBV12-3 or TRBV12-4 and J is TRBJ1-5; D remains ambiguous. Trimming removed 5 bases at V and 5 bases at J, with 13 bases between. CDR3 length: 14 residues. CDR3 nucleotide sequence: TGTGCCAGCAGTCCCAGGTCCAGGTATCAGCCCCAGCATTTT. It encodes CASSPRSRYQPQHF.

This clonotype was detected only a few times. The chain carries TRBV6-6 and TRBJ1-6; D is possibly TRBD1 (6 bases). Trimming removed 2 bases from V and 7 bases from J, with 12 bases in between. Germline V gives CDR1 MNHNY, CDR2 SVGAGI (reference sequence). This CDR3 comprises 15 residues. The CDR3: CASSYVRQGNSPLHF. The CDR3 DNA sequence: TGTGCCAGCAGTTACGTGCGGCAGGGGAATTCACCCCTCCACTTT.

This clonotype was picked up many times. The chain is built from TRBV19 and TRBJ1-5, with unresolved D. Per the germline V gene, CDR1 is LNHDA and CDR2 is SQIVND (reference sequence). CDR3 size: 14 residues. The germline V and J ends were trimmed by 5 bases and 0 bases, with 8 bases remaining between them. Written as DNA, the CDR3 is TGTGCCAGTAGTCGGACGGATAGCAATCAGCCCCAGCATTTT. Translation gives CASSRTDSNQPQHF.

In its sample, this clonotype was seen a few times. The CDR3 DNA reads as TGTGCCAGCAGCCAAGGTGGGACAGGGATATACGAGCAGTACTTC. Protein product: CASSQGGTGIYEQYF. The V call is TRBV3-1, the J call TRBJ2-7; 9 bases map to TRBD1. In germline, CDR1 is LGHDT, CDR2 YNNKEL (reference sequence). Trimming took 1 base from V and 4 from J; bases not matched to a gene: 5. The CDR3 runs to 15 residues.

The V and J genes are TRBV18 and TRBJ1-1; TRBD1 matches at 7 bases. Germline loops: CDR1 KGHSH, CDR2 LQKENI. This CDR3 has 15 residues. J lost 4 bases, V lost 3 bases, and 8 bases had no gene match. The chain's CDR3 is CASSPLEGAVTEAFF. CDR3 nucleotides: TGTGCCAGCTCACCCCTAGAGGGGGCGGTCACTGAAGCTTTCTTT.

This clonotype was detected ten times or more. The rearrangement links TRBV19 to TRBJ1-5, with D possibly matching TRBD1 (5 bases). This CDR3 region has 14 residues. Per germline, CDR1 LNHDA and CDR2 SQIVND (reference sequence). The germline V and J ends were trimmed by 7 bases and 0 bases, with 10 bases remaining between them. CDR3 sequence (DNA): TGTGCCAGTATAGGGACTTATAGCAATCAGCCCCAGCATTTT. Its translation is CASIGTYSNQPQHF. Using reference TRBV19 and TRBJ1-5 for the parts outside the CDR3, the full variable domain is DGGITQSPKYLFRKEGQNVTLSCEQNLNHDAMYWYRQDPGQGLRLIYYSQIVNDFQKGDIAEGYSVSREKKESFPLTVTSAQKNPTAFYLCASIGTYSNQPQHFGDGTRLSIL.

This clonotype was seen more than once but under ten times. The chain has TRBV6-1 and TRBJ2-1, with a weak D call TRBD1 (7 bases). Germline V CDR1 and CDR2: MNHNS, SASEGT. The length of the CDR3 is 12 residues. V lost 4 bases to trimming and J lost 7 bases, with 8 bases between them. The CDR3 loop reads CASSAGGNEQFF. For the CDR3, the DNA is TGTGCCAGCAGTGCAGGGGGGAATGAGCAGTTCTTC.

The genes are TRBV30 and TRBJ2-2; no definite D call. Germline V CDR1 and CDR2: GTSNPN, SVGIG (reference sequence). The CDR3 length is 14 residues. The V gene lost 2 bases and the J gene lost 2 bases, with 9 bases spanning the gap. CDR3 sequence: CAWSRETNTGELFF. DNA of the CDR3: TGTGCCTGGAGTCGAGAAACAAACACCGGGGAGCTGTTTTTT.